This T cell receptor beta chain is from a study of T cell responses to AZD1222 COVID-19 vaccine. Study-level information: The study pooled second doses at about 4 or about 12 weeks.

Data came from immunoSEQ multiplex PCR; TCRdb stores just in-frame clones and leaves some out. In the table there are 93,000 or so clones, around 91% of which are singletons. Germline lookup yields CDR1 SGHRS and CDR2 YFSETQ. V lost 4 bases and J lost 6; bases outside the gene matches: 1. The CDR3 contains 12 residues. Study conclusions and caveats: Researchers took repertoire samples only after the peak T cell response had come. Females made up more of the donors, who were largely white British, and clonal diversity may have come out too low. Baseline antibody screening turned up just a handful of seropositive AZD1222 recipients.

Points on this clone: Its antigen is not identified.

The rearrangement uses TRBV5-1 and TRBJ2-7; 10 bases map to TRBD1. This receptor was identified in an adult in good health. The sample consisted of peripheral blood, taken on day 0 of AZD1222 vaccination. As DNA, the CDR3 is TGCGCCAGCAGCAGGACAGGGGGCGAGCAGTACTTC. It codes for CASSRTGGEQYF.